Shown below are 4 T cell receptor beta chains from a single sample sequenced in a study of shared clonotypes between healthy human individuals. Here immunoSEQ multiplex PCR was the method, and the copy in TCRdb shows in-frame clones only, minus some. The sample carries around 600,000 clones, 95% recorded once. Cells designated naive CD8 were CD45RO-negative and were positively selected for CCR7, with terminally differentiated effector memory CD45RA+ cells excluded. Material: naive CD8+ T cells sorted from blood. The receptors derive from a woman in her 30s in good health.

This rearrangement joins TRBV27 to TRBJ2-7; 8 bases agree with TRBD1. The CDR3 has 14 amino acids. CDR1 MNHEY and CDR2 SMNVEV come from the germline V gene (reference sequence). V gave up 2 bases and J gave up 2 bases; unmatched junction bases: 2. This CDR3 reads CASSLVQGAYEQYF. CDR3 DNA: TGTGCCAGCAGTTTAGTACAGGGGGCCTACGAGCAGTACTTC.

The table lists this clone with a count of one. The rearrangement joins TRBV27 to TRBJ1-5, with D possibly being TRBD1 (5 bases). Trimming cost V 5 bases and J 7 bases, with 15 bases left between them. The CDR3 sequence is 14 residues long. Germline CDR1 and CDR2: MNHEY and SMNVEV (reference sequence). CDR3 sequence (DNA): TGTGCCAGCAGTCCTCAGGGTCCGCGACAGCCCCAGCATTTT. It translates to CASSPQGPRQPQHF.

The CDR3 DNA sequence: TGTGCCAGCAGCTTATCATACAGTTACAATGAGCAGTTCTTC. It encodes CASSLSYSYNEQFF. The genes are TRBV7-9 and TRBJ2-1; no clear D. V gave up 2 bases and J gave up 4 bases, with 9 bases separating them. From germline, CDR1 is SEHNR and CDR2 FQNEAQ (reference sequence). The length of the CDR3 is 14 residues. The full variable domain, its missing parts supplied by reference TRBV7-9 and TRBJ2-1, is DTGVSQNPRHKITKRGQNVTFRCDPISEHNRLYWYRQTLGQGPEFLTYFQNEAQLEKSRLLSDRFSAERPKGSFSTLEIQRTEQGDSAMYLCASSLSYSYNEQFFGPGTRLTVL.

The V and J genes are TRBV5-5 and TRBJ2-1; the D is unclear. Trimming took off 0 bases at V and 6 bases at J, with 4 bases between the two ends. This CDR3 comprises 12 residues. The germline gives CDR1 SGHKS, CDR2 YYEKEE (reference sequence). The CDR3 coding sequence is TGTGCCAGCAGCTTGGGAGGCAATGAGCAGTTCTTC. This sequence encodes CASSLGGNEQFF.